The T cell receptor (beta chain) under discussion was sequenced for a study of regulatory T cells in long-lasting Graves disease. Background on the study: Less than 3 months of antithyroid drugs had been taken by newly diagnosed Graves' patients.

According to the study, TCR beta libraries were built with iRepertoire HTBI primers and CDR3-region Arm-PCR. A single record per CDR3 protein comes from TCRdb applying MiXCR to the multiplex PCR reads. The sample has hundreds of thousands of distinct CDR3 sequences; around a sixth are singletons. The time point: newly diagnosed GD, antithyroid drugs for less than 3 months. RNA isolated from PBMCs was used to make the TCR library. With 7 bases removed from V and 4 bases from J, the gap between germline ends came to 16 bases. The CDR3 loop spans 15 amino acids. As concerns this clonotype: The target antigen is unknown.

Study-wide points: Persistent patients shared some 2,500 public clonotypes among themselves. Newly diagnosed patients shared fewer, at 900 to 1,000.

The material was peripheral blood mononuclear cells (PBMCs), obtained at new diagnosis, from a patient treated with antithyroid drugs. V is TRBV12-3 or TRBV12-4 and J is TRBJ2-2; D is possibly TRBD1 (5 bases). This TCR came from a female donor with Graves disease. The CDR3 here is CASNQGLSGTGELFF. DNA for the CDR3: TGTGCCAGCAACCAGGGCCTGTCGGGCACCGGGGAGCTGTTTTTT.